Below, 24 T cell receptor beta chains from the same sample are listed, as sequenced in a study of TET2 disruption in CD19-targeted CAR T cells. This sample's treatment: autologous CTL019 cells: CD19 CAR with 4-1BB and CD3 zeta domains. Sequencing was performed with immunoSEQ multiplex PCR; in TCRdb, only in-frame clones are kept and a portion is missing. This sample contains 1,500 to 2,500 clones. Their specific antigens are unknown. The sample in question was CD8+ T cells sorted from cultured blood T cells, obtained for CD19 CAR T cell therapy. These receptors originate from a man aged 65 to 79 with chronic lymphocytic leukemia.

On this clone itself: The read stops 3 residues short of the end of the CDR3; the missing end is completed from the germline J gene. V and J are TRBV7-8 and TRBJ1-1; TRBD1 agrees at 10 bases. The V gene's germline CDR1 is SGHVS and CDR2 FQNEAQ. CDR3 length: 14 residues. V lost 3 bases to trimming and J lost 3 bases; unmatched junction nucleotides: 1. The chain's CDR3 is CASSLGQGYTEAFF. The sequenced CDR3 bases are TGTGCCAGCAGCTTGGGACAGGGGTACACTGAA.

A note on this clone: The read terminates 3 residues before the CDR3 end, so the remaining end is supplied by the germline J gene. The chain combines TRBV19 with TRBJ2-4, with D possibly matching TRBD1 (5 bases). The CDR3 totals 15 residues. Looked up from germline, CDR1 is LNHDA and CDR2 is SQIVND (reference sequence). Partial CDR3 DNA: TGTGCCAGTAGTATATGGCCGGACACTAACTATGGT. Amino acid sequence: CASSIWPDTNYG. The full CDR3 reads CASSIWPDTNYGQYF.

This clone registers medium-sized by frequency. The missing CDR3 end, 3 residues past where the read stops, is filled in from the germline J gene. The chain has TRBV7-8 and TRBJ2-2; D is tentatively TRBD1 or TRBD2 (5 bases each). Looked up from germline, CDR1 is SGHVS and CDR2 is FQNEAQ. Trimming stripped 5 bases from V and 4 bases from J, with 17 bases between. This CDR3 spans 16 amino acids. This CDR3 reads CASSPLEGLSTGELFF. The CDR3 bases that were read are TGTGCCAGCAGCCCCTTAGAGGGGCTAAGCACCGGGGAG.

Its frequency marks this clone as medium-sized. Coverage ceases 3 residues before the CDR3 finishes, and the germline J gene fills in the end. The rearrangement uses TRBV5-1 and TRBJ1-1, with D perhaps TRBD1 (6 bases). The CDR3 spans 15 residues. Trimming left V 1 base short and J 5 bases short, with 15 bases between. Per germline, CDR1 SGHRS and CDR2 YFSETQ. CDR3 sequence reads: CASSLRLGGGTEAFF. The covered CDR3 bases are TGCGCCAGCAGCTTGCGTTTAGGGGGGGGGACTGAA.

For this clone: The read ends 3 residues early relative to the CDR3; the germline J gene fills the gap. The V call is TRBV7-9, the J call TRBJ1-1; D might be TRBD1 (5 bases). The germline CDR1 and CDR2 sequences are SEHNR and FQNEAQ (reference sequence). The length of the CDR3 is 15 residues. The CDR3 region is CASSPGTSGWETAFF. The CDR3 bases that were read are TGTGCCAGCAGCCCCGGGACTAGCGGTTGGGAGACA.

Measured by frequency, this clone is medium-sized. The sequence runs out 3 residues before the end of the CDR3; the remainder is reconstructed from the germline J gene. The chain recombines TRBV5-6 with TRBJ2-5, with D possibly being TRBD1 (5 bases). The germline CDR1 and CDR2 sequences are SGHDT and YYEEEE. CDR3 length: 14 residues. Trimming cost V 4 bases and J 6 bases, with 16 bases left between them. The sequenced CDR3 bases are TGTGCCAGCAGCCTCGCGGCAGGGCGAAAGACC. This gives the protein CASSLAAGRKT. The full CDR3 sequence reads CASSLAAGRKTQYF.

Concerning this clone: The read ends 3 residues before the CDR3 terminus; that terminus is restored from the germline J gene. This sequence joins TRBV7-9 and TRBJ2-4; 10 bases are a match to TRBD1. Germline CDR1 SEHNR, CDR2 FQNEAQ (reference sequence). CDR3 size: 15 residues. The CDR3 spells CASSLGDRGLDGQYF. The part of the CDR3 DNA that was read is TGTGCCAGCAGCTTAGGCGACAGGGGGCTCGATGGT.

This clone shows up as medium-sized by frequency. The CDR3 goes on 3 residues after the read ends, and that part is filled in from the germline J gene. The chain combines TRBV6-2 or TRBV6-3 with TRBJ2-1, with 8 bases fitting TRBD1. The CDR3 has 15 residues. Germline trimming cut 7 bases from V and 4 bases from J; bases unmatched to any gene: 9. CDR1 is MNHEY and CDR2 is SVGEGT in the germline V gene. The CDR3 DNA, read in part, is TGTGCCAGCACCTCTCCCCGGACAGGGTACAATGAG. This encodes CASTSPRTGYNE. The full CDR3 protein is CASTSPRTGYNEQFF.

Considering frequency, this clone is medium-sized. Coverage ceases 3 residues before the CDR3 finishes, and the germline J gene fills in the end. The V call is TRBV29-1, the J call TRBJ1-1; D possibly corresponds to TRBD1 (6 bases). Germline V gene lookup returns CDR1 SQVTM and CDR2 ANQGSEA. Trimming left V 6 bases short and J 3 bases short, with 14 bases between. The CDR3 spans 13 residues. CDR3 DNA (partial): TGCAGCGTACACAGGGAGTCGGACACTGAA. This gives the protein CSVHRESDTE. The CDR3 in its entirety is CSVHRESDTEAFF. Variable domain in full (rest from reference TRBV29-1 and TRBJ1-1): SAVISQKPSRDICQRGTSLTIQCQVDSQVTMMFWYRQQPGQSLTLIATANQGSEATYESGFVIDKFPISRPNLTFSTLTVSNMSPEDSSIYLCSVHRESDTEAFFGQGTRLTVV.

This clone is deemed medium-sized (0.01 to 0.1%) by its frequency. Mismatch with germline at one junction end may stem from a read error. The read terminates 3 residues ahead of where the CDR3 ends, so the germline J gene completes it. The J gene is TRBJ1-6, the V gene TRBV6-1; 7 bases are shared with TRBD1. Germline V lookup: CDR1 MNHNS, CDR2 SASEGT. This CDR3 comprises 14 residues. The CDR3 protein is CASIETGVSSPLHF. CDR3 bases read: TGTGCCAGCATTGAAACAGGGGTGAGCTCACCC.

Comment on this clone: The CDR3 is cut off 3 residues early in the read; its end comes from the germline J gene. The J gene is TRBJ2-4, the V gene TRBV20-1, with TRBD1 identical over 12 bases. CDR3 size: 19 residues. CDR1 is DFQATT and CDR2 is SNEGSKA in the germline V gene (reference sequence). CDR3 DNA (partial): TGCAGTGCTAGAGATAGCCTAAACCCGGGACAGGGGGCTAACTATGGT. This sequence encodes CSARDSLNPGQGANYG. The CDR3 as a whole reads CSARDSLNPGQGANYGQYF.

Its frequency marks this clone as medium-sized. The sequenced fragment ends 3 residues before the CDR3 boundary, so the rest is inferred from the germline J gene. The J gene is TRBJ1-2, the V gene TRBV18; possible D gene TRBD1, 5 bases. This CDR3 contains 14 residues. The germline V gene has CDR1 KGHSH and CDR2 LQKENI. CDR3 DNA (partial): TGTGCCAGCTCACCTGGGACTAGCGGTCTCGAC. Amino acid sequence: CASSPGTSGLD. The complete CDR3 reads CASSPGTSGLDYTF.

Regarding this clone: The missing CDR3 end, 3 residues past where the read stops, is filled in from the germline J gene. This rearrangement joins TRBV11-2 to TRBJ1-2, with a weak D call TRBD1 (6 bases). The CDR3 runs 14 residues. Germline V gene lookup returns CDR1 SGHAT and CDR2 FQNNGV. CDR3 DNA (partial): TGTGCCAGCAGCTCAGGGCGGGGGGGCTACGAC. It codes for CASSSGRGGYD. The complete CDR3 reads CASSSGRGGYDYTF.

A remark on this clone: The read halts 3 residues ahead of the CDR3 end, with the missing end drawn from the germline J gene. The V call is TRBV12-3 or TRBV12-4, the J call TRBJ1-1, with 9 nucleotides matching TRBD1. The CDR3 has 15 amino acids. V shed 2 bases, J shed 1 base, and the junction held 2 bases outside the gene matches. This CDR3 reads CASSLRGQGNTEAFF. The CDR3 DNA, read in part, is TGTGCCAGCAGTTTAAGGGGACAGGGGAACACTGAA.

In regard to this clone: Its ends do not fully match the called genes, so a read error is possible. The read terminates 3 residues before the CDR3 end, so the remaining end is supplied by the germline J gene. The genes are TRBV4-2 and TRBJ1-1; D not resolved. CDR1 and CDR2 from the germline V gene are LGHNA and YNFKEQ. CDR3 length: 17 residues. CDR3 bases read: TGCGCCAGCAGCCAAGATCTGTGGGCAGACCTTAAGACTGAA. Its translation is CASSQDLWADLKTE. In full, the CDR3 is CASSQDLWADLKTEAFF.

This clone ranks as medium-sized in terms of frequency. The sequenced fragment ends 3 residues before the CDR3 boundary, so the rest is inferred from the germline J gene. This chain uses TRBV2 with TRBJ2-7, with D unresolved. The germline V and J ends were trimmed by 9 bases and 4 bases, with 13 bases remaining between them. The CDR3 is made up of 12 amino acids. CDR1 SNHLY and CDR2 FYNNEI come from the germline V gene. CDR3 sequence reads: CASTPTPYEQYF. CDR3 DNA (partial): TGTGCCAGTACTCCGACTCCTTACGAG.

As to this clone: The missing CDR3 end, 3 residues past where the read stops, is filled in from the germline J gene. The chain has TRBV11-1 and TRBJ2-1, with 9 positions matching TRBD2. The CDR3 loop spans 14 amino acids. Germline V gene sequence: CDR1 SGHAT, CDR2 FQDESV (reference sequence). The V segment lost 5 bases and the J segment 7 bases; nucleotides outside the gene matches: 6. This CDR3 reads CASSVPTSGNEQFF. Partial CDR3 DNA: TGTGCCAGCAGCGTACCGACTAGCGGAAATGAG.

This clone is medium-sized by frequency. The read ends 3 residues before the CDR3 terminus; that terminus is restored from the germline J gene. V and J are TRBV2 and TRBJ2-5; 11 nucleotides agree with TRBD1. V lost 5 bases and J lost 5; bases outside the gene matches: 13. In germline, CDR1 is SNHLY, CDR2 FYNNEI. CDR3 size: 17 residues. CDR3 DNA, as far as it was read: TGTGCCAGCAGTCCGGGACATTGGACAGGGGGCTTGGAGACC. Translating it yields CASSPGHWTGGLET. The entire CDR3 is CASSPGHWTGGLETQYF. The entire variable domain, with the rest obtained from reference TRBV2 and TRBJ2-5, is as follows: EPEVTQTPSHQVTQMGQEVILRCVPISNHLYFYWYRQILGQKVEFLVSFYNNEISEKSEIFDDQFSVERPDGSNFTLKIRSTKLEDSAMYFCASSPGHWTGGLETQYFGPGTRLLVL.

Judged by frequency, this clone is medium-sized. The DNA ends 3 residues before the CDR3 does, and the rest of the CDR3 is filled in from the germline J gene. The chain carries TRBV9 and TRBJ1-2; TRBD1 aligns across 7 bases. The V segment lost 4 bases and the J segment 4 bases; nucleotides outside the gene matches: 7. Germline V gene lookup returns CDR1 SGDLS and CDR2 YYNGEE. This CDR3 has 14 residues. The CDR3 bases that were read are TGTGCCAGCAGCCCGTCAGGGACAGCCTATGGC. Translating it yields CASSPSGTAYG. The full CDR3 reads CASSPSGTAYGYTF.

This clone is labeled medium-sized based on frequency. The read ends 3 residues shy of where the CDR3 ends; the end is completed using the germline J gene. The V and J genes are TRBV6-2 or TRBV6-3 and TRBJ2-2; D is perhaps TRBD2 (7 bases). The CDR3 has 14 amino acids. Germline V gene lookup returns CDR1 MNHEY and CDR2 SVGEGT. V lost 11 bases, J lost 4 bases, and 17 bases lay in between. The CDR3 bases that were read are TGTGCCGGGGGGGCGAGCGCTAGCACCGGGGAG. It codes for CAGGASASTGE. The entire CDR3 sequence reads CAGGASASTGELFF.

Judged by frequency, this clone is medium-sized (0.01 to 0.1%). The sequenced fragment ends 3 residues before the CDR3 boundary, so the rest is inferred from the germline J gene. The chain links TRBV4-1 to TRBJ1-5; the D gene is possibly TRBD1 (5 bases). Deletions cut 1 base from V and 7 bases from J, with 14 bases between. The CDR3 is made up of 15 amino acids. Germline CDR1 MGHRA, CDR2 YSYEKL. The CDR3 region is CASSQGQGNDQPQHF. Incomplete CDR3 DNA: TGCGCCAGCAGCCAAGGGCAGGGTAACGACCAGCCC.

This clone registers medium-sized by frequency. The read ends 3 residues before the CDR3 terminus; that terminus is restored from the germline J gene. The chain is built from TRBV30 and TRBJ2-3, with a tentative D call TRBD2 (5 bases). The CDR3 loop spans 15 amino acids. The germline gives CDR1 GTSNPN, CDR2 SVGIG (reference sequence). V was clipped by 1 base and J by 0 bases, with 11 bases between them. The part of the CDR3 DNA that was read is TGTGCCTGGAGTGGGACTTTAACTAGCACAGATACG. Its protein is CAWSGTLTSTDT. From start to end, the CDR3 is CAWSGTLTSTDTQYF.

CDR3 DNA (partial): TGTGCCAGCAGACCATCTTCCAACACAGATACC. It yields the protein CASRPSSNTDT. The complete CDR3 protein is CASRPSSNTDTYTF. The chain has TRBV7-2 and TRBJ1-2; D uncertain. The missing CDR3 end, 3 residues past where the read stops, is filled in from the germline J gene. The CDR3 is 14 amino acids. Germline V gene data show CDR1 as SGHTA and CDR2 as FQGNSA. Supplemented by reference TRBV7-2 and TRBJ1-2, the full variable domain reads GAGVSQSPSNKVTEKGKDVELRCDPISGHTALYWYRQSLGQGLEFLIYFQGNSAPDKSGLPSDRFSAERTGGSVSTLTIQRTQQEDSAVYLCASRPSSNTDTYTFGSGTRLTVV.

With regard to this clone: Read coverage stops 3 residues before the CDR3 terminus; the germline J gene supplies the remainder. This chain uses TRBV7-6 with TRBJ1-1; D is unresolved. The V gene's germline CDR1 is SGHVS and CDR2 FNYEAQ. This CDR3 is 15 amino acids long. The CDR3 reads CASSPRGADSYEAFF. The CDR3 bases that were read are TGTGCCAGCAGCCCCCGAGGAGCGGACTCCTACGAG.